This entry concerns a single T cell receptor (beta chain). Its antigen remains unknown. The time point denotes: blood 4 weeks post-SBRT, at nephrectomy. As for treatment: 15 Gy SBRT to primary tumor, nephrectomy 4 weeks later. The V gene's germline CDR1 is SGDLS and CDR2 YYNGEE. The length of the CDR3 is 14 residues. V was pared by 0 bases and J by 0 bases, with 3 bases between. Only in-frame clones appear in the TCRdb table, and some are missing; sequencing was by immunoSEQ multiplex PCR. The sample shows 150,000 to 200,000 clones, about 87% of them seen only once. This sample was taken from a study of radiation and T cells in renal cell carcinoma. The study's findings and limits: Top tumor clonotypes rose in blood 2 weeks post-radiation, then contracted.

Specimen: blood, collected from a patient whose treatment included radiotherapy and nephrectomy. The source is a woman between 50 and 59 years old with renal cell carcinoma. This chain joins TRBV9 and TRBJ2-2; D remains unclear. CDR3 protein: CASSVVSNTGELFF. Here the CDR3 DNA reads TGTGCCAGCAGCGTAGTTTCGAACACCGGGGAGCTGTTTTTT.